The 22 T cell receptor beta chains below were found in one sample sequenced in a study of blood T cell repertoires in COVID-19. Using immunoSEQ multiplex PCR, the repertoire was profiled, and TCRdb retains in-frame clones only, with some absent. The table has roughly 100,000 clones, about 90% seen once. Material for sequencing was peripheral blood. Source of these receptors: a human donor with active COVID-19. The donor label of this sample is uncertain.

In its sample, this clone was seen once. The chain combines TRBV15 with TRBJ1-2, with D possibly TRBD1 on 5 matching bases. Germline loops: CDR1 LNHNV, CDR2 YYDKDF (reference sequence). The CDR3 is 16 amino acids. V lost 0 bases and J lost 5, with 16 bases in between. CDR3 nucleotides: TGTGCCACCAGCAGAGATCGGTCACAGGCGGGGTATGGCTACACCTTC. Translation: CATSRDRSQAGYGYTF.

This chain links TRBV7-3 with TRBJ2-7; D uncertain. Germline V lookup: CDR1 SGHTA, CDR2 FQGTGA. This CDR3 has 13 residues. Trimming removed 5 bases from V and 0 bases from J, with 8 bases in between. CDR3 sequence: CASSVSHSYEQYF. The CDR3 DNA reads TGTGCCAGCAGCGTGAGTCACTCCTACGAGCAGTACTTC.

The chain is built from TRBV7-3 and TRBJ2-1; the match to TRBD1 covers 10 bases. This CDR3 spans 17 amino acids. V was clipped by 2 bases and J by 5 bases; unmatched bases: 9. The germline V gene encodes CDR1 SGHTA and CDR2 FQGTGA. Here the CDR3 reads CASSLVFRDRGDNEQFF. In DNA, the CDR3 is TGTGCCAGCAGCTTAGTATTCCGGGACAGGGGCGACAATGAGCAGTTCTTC. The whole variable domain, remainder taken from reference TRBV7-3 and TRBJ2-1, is GAGVSQTPSNKVTEKGKYVELRCDPISGHTALYWYRQSLGQGPEFLIYFQGTGAADDSGLPNDRFFAVRPEGSVSTLKIQRTERGDSAVYLCASSLVFRDRGDNEQFFGPGTRLTVL.

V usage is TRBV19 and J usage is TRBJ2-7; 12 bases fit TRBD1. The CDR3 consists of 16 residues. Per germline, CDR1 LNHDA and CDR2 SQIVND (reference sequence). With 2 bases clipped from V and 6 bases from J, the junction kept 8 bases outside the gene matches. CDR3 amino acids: CASSISWGQGASEQYF. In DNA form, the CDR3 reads TGTGCCAGTAGTATATCCTGGGGACAGGGGGCCTCCGAGCAGTACTTC.

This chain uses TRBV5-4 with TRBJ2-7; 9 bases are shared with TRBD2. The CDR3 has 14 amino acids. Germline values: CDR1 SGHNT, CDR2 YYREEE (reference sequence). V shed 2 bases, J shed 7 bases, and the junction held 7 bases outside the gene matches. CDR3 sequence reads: CASSFSGGLGEQYF. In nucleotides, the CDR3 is TGTGCCAGCAGCTTCAGCGGGGGGCTTGGGGAGCAGTACTTC.

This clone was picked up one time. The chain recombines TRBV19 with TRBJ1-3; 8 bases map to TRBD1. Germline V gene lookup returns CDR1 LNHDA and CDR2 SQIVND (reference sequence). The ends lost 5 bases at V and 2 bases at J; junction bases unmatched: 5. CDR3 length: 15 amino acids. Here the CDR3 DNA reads TGTGCCAGTAGTGTAGGACAGGGAACTGGAAACACCATATATTTT. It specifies CASSVGQGTGNTIYF.

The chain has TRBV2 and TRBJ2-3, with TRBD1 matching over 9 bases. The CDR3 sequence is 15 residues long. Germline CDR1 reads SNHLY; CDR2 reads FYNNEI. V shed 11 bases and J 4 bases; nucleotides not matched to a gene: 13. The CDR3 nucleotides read TGTGCCTTCAGAAAGGGAGGACAGGGGTCAGATACGCAGTATTTT. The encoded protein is CAFRKGGQGSDTQYF.

This CDR3 reads CASSQDEGTSCIQYF. The CDR3 DNA reads as TGTGCCAGCAGCCAAGATGAAGGGACTAGCTGCATTCAGTACTTC. The rearrangement joins TRBV3-1 (or the pseudogene TRBV3-2) to TRBJ2-4; TRBD2 matches 9 bases. The J segment lost 9 bases and the V segment lost 0 bases, leaving 6 bases of the junction unmatched. Germline V gives CDR1 LGHDT, CDR2 YNNKEL (reference sequence). The CDR3 spans 15 residues.

CDR3 DNA sequence: TGTGCCAGTAGTCTACAGGGCTCTCCCTCCTACGAGCAGTACTTC. Residues: CASSLQGSPSYEQYF. The chain carries TRBV19 and TRBJ2-7; D may be TRBD1 (6 bases). Germline V gene sequence: CDR1 LNHDA, CDR2 SQIVND (reference sequence). V was cut by 5 bases and J by 0 bases, with 14 bases left in between. The CDR3 has 15 amino acids.

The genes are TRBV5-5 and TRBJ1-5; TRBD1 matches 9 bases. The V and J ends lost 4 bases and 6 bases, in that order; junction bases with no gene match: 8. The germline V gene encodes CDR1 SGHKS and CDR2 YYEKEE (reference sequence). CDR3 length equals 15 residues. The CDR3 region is CASSQTGGEGQPQHF. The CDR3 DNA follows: TGTGCCAGCAGCCAAACAGGGGGCGAGGGTCAGCCCCAGCATTTT.

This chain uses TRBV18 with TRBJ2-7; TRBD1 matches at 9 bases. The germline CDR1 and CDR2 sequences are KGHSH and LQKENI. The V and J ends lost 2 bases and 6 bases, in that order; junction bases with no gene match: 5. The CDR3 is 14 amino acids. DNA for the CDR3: TGTGCCAGCTCACCATGGACAGGGGACGGCGAGCAGTACTTC. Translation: CASSPWTGDGEQYF.

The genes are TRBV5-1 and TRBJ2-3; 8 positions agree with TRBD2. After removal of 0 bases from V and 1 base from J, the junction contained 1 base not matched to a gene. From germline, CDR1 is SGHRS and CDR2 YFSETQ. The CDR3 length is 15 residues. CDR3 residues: CASSLVTSGTDTQYF. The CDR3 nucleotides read TGCGCCAGCAGCTTGGTGACTAGCGGCACAGATACGCAGTATTTT.

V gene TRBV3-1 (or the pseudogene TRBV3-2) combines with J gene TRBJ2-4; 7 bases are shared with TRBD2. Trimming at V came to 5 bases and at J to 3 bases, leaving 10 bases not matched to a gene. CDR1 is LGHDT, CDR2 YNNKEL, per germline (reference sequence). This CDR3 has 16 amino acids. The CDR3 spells CASSWDPGGGKNIQYF. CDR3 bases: TGTGCCAGCAGCTGGGACCCGGGGGGAGGCAAAAACATTCAGTACTTC.

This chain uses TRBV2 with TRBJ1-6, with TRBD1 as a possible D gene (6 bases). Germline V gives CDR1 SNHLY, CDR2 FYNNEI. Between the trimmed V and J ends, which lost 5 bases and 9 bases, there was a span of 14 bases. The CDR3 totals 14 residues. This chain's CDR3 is CASSITGYGSPLHF. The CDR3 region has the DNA TGTGCCAGCAGTATAACAGGGTACGGTTCACCCCTCCACTTT. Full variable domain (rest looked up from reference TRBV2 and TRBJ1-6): EPEVTQTPSHQVTQMGQEVILRCVPISNHLYFYWYRQILGQKVEFLVSFYNNEISEKSEIFDDQFSVERPDGSNFTLKIRSTKLEDSAMYFCASSITGYGSPLHFGNGTRLTVT.

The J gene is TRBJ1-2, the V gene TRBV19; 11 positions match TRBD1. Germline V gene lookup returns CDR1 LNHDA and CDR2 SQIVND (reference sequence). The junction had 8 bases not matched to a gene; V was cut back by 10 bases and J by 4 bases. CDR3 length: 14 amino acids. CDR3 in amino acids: CATRPDRGPYGYTF. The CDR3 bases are TGTGCCACCCGTCCGGACAGGGGGCCCTATGGCTACACCTTC.

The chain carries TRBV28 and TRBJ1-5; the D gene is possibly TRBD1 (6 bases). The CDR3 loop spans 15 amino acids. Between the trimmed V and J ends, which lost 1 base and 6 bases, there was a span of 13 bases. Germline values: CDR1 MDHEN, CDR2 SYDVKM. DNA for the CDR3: TGTGCCAGCAGTTTATTGGCGGGGGGGCCTCAGCCCCAGCATTTT. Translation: CASSLLAGGPQPQHF.

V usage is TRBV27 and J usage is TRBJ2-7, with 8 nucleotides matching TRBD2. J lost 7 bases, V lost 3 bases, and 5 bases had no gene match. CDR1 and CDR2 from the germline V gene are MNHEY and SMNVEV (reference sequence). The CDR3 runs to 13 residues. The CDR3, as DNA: TGTGCCAGCAGTTTTCGGGAGGGGTGGGAGCAGTACTTC. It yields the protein CASSFREGWEQYF.

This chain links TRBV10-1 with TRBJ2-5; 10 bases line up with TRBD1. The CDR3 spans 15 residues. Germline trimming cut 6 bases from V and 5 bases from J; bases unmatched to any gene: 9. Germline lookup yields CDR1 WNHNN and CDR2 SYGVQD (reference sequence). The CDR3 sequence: CASSRGTGVGETQYF. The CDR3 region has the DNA TGCGCCAGCAGCCGAGGGACAGGGGTTGGCGAGACCCAGTACTTC.

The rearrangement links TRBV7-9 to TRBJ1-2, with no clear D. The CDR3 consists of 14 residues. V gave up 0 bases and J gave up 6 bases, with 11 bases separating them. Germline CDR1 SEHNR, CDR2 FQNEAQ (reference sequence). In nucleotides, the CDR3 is TGTGCCAGCAGCTTAGCCGGGGAGGGAGATGGCTACACCTTC. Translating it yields CASSLAGEGDGYTF.

CDR3 residues: CASSFNRGEKLFF. CDR3 nucleotides: TGTGCCAGCAGTTTTAACCGGGGTGAAAAACTGTTTTTT. The chain combines TRBV12-3 or TRBV12-4 with TRBJ1-4; no reliable D call. The CDR3 length is 13 residues. The ends were cut back, 3 bases at V and 7 bases at J, with 9 bases in the middle.

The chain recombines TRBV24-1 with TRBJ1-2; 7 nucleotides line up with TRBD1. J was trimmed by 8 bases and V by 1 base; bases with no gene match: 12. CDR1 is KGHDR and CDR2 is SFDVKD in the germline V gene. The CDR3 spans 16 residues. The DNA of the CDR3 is TGTGCCACCAGTGATTTACAGGGGTCGGGAGGGAAGGGCTACACCTTC. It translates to CATSDLQGSGGKGYTF.

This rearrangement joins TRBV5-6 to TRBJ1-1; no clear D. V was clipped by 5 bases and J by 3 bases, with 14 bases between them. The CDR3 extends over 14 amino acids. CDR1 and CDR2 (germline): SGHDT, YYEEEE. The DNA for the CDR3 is TGTGCCAGCAGTATTCAGGAAATCCACACTGAAGCTTTCTTT. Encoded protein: CASSIQEIHTEAFF.